This T cell receptor beta chain derives from a study of CD8 T cells in ankylosing spondylitis. Whole-study results and caveats: In ankylosing spondylitis patients, matched synovial fluid reportedly showed significant enrichment of disease-linked clones. Before this, some motif variants had been reported in reactive arthritis synovial fluid and blood.

V was pared by 5 bases and J by 6 bases, with 15 bases between. This CDR3 is built from 14 residues. This clonotype was seen many times. Its antigen is unidentified. In making TCR beta libraries, quantitative 5'-RACE with molecular barcodes was used. Each CDR3 protein is one row after TCRdb ran MiXCR on the 5' RACE reads. The table records 300,000 to 350,000 distinct CDR3 sequences, around a tenth of them present only once. The chain couples TRBV12-3 or TRBV12-4 to TRBJ2-3; D gene unclear. The sample was blood, either unsorted or a sorted T cell fraction (not recorded which). The sequence derives from a female donor with ankylosing spondylitis or in good health (not recorded which). In DNA form, the CDR3 reads TGTGCCAGCAGTCCTGGGCCTACCGGGGATACGCAGTATTTT. Translation gives CASSPGPTGDTQYF.